This TCR beta chain was documented in a study of blood T cell repertoires in COVID-19. V trimming: 5 bases; J trimming: 9 bases; junction bases outside the gene matches: 12. There are 15 residues in the CDR3. CDR1 is SGHVS, CDR2 FQNEAQ, per germline. Sequencing was performed with immunoSEQ multiplex PCR; in TCRdb, only in-frame clones are kept and a portion is missing. In the table there are approximately 180,000 clones, more than 65% of which are singletons. This sequence was found in a man over 45 who had recovered from COVID-19. The J gene is TRBJ2-1, the V gene TRBV7-8; TRBD1 agrees at 8 bases. The sample comprised PBMCs or T cells enriched from blood (not recorded which). The CDR3 here is CASSHSGTGGGEQFF. DNA of the CDR3: TGTGCCAGCAGCCATAGTGGGACAGGTGGGGGTGAGCAGTTCTTC.